This T cell receptor (beta chain) derives from a study of T cells after yellow fever vaccination. TCRdb analysed the 5' RACE reads with MiXCR anew, one entry per CDR3 protein. The sample carries 500,000 to 550,000 distinct CDR3 sequences, roughly 22% recorded once. General study results and limits: In FACS-sorted repertoires, abundant clonotypes from the bulk population could appear as contaminants. CD4 and CD8 compartments shared a small share of clonotypes, likely from convergent recombination.

This clonotype has ten or more counts. Its specificity is not known. CDR3 length: 13 amino acids. Germline loops: CDR1 SGHRS, CDR2 YFSETQ. Trimming took 0 bases from V and 6 from J, leaving 9 bases between them. Here the sequenced sample was PBMCs, taken 21 days after the first yellow fever vaccination. This sequence joins TRBV5-1 and TRBJ1-1; D is perhaps TRBD1 (5 bases). The source is a man younger than 30 who received the YFV17D yellow fever vaccine. CDR3 nucleotide sequence: TGCGCCAGCAGCTTGGATCCGACAGCTGAAGCTTTCTTT. Its protein product is CASSLDPTAEAFF.